This T cell receptor (beta chain) was recovered during a study of shared clonotypes between healthy human individuals. The CDR3 has 13 residues. Germline V gives CDR1 LNHDA, CDR2 SQIVND (reference sequence). Trimming removed 5 bases at V and 6 bases at J, with 11 bases between. Replicate PCRs for unsorted PBMC used roughly 300 ng DNA (about 30,000 T cell genomes). Sequenced by immunoSEQ multiplex PCR; TCRdb stores in-frame clones only, minus some. The table has about half a million clones, 65% to 85% seen once. This sequence joins TRBV19 and TRBJ1-5; weak D call: TRBD1 (5 bases). Sequenced material: PBMCs. The TCR originated in a woman aged 35 to 49 in good health. Some clones in this sample may be carry-over from other donors' samples. CDR3 DNA: TGTGCCAGTAGTCCAGGACACCTTCAGCCCCAGCATTTT. As protein: CASSPGHLQPQHF.